Following are 30 T cell receptor beta chains from one sample sequenced in a study of Graves' ophthalmopathy and Graves' hyperthyroidism. The study amplified TCR beta CDR3 regions using RNA transcripts. RT-PCR was first run with HTBI primers, then multiplex PCR in a second round. A single record per CDR3 protein comes from TCRdb applying MiXCR to the multiplex PCR reads. The sample gives 350,000 to 400,000 distinct CDR3 sequences, roughly 18% of which show up once; 1.6% is in the top ten. The sequenced material came from peripheral blood. The receptors derive from a woman aged 18-35 years with Graves' ophthalmopathy.

This clonotype was recorded many times. The rearrangement uses TRBV20-1 and TRBJ2-3, with D perhaps matching TRBD2 (6 bases). V was shortened by 0 bases and J by 11 bases, with 15 bases between the two germline ends. The germline gives CDR1 DFQATT, CDR2 SNEGSKA (reference sequence). The CDR3 length is 13 residues. The CDR3 bases are TGCAGTGCTAGAGACCCAGGGACTCCTGTGCAGTATTTT. The encoded protein is CSARDPGTPVQYF.

The chain recombines TRBV5-1 with TRBJ2-2; D unresolved. This CDR3 has 15 residues. V was cut by 2 bases and J by 1 base, with 9 bases left in between. Germline lookup yields CDR1 SGHRS and CDR2 YFSETQ. Here the CDR3 reads CASSLYTRNTGELFF. CDR3 DNA sequence: TGCGCCAGCAGCTTATACACTCGGAACACCGGGGAGCTGTTTTTT.

The table lists this clonotype with many counts. The V and J genes are TRBV19 and TRBJ1-5; tentative D call: TRBD1 (6 bases). Germline assignment: CDR1 LNHDA and CDR2 SQIVND (reference sequence). This CDR3 contains 15 residues. V lost 1 base and J 1 base, leaving 8 bases between the germline ends. The CDR3 sequence is CASSIGDTSNQPQHF. In DNA form, the CDR3 reads TGTGCCAGTAGTATAGGGGACACCAGCAATCAGCCCCAGCATTTT. The full variable domain, completed using reference TRBV19 and TRBJ1-5, is DGGITQSPKYLFRKEGQNVTLSCEQNLNHDAMYWYRQDPGQGLRLIYYSQIVNDFQKGDIAEGYSVSREKKESFPLTVTSAQKNPTAFYLCASSIGDTSNQPQHFGDGTRLSIL.

This clonotype was seen ten or more times. The chain couples TRBV29-1 to TRBJ2-7; D might be TRBD1 or TRBD2, each matching 5 bases. Germline V lookup: CDR1 SQVTM, CDR2 ANQGSEA. CDR3 length equals 10 residues. Trimming pared 6 bases from V and 6 bases from J, leaving 9 bases between. For the CDR3, the DNA is TGCAGCGTGGGGACGGCCGAGCAGTACTTC. This codes for CSVGTAEQYF.

This clonotype occurred many times. The V and J genes are TRBV7-2 and TRBJ2-7, with 9 bases fitting TRBD1. This CDR3 is built from 12 residues. V dropped 11 bases and J dropped 6; count of bases not matched to a gene: 8. CDR1 SGHTA and CDR2 FQGNSA come from the germline V gene. CDR3: CALQGAKGEQYF. CDR3 DNA sequence: TGTGCCCTACAGGGGGCAAAAGGCGAGCAGTACTTC.

In its sample, this clonotype was seen many times. The chain has TRBV20-1 and TRBJ1-5; maybe TRBD1 (6 bases). Trimming cost V 6 bases and J 6 bases, with 15 bases left between them. The CDR3 loop spans 13 amino acids. Germline CDR1 reads DFQATT; CDR2 reads SNEGSKA (reference sequence). This chain's CDR3 is CSAPRGAGQPQHF. The CDR3 DNA reads TGCAGTGCCCCCCGGGGGGCCGGTCAGCCCCAGCATTTT.

This clonotype was recorded many times. The chain combines TRBV5-1 with TRBJ1-6; tentatively, D is TRBD1 (5 bases). The CDR3 is made up of 15 amino acids. The V gene lost 6 bases and the J gene lost 6 bases, with 16 bases spanning the gap. Per germline, CDR1 SGHRS and CDR2 YFSETQ. The CDR3 loop is CASTKQDPLNSPLHF. The DNA of the CDR3 is TGCGCCAGCACCAAACAGGACCCACTTAATTCACCCCTCCACTTT.

This clonotype appeared many times. This sequence joins TRBV10-2 and TRBJ1-2; D perhaps matches TRBD1 (5 bases). The germline gives CDR1 WSHSY, CDR2 SAAADI. The V and J ends lost 7 bases and 2 bases respectively, with 14 bases between them. The CDR3 runs 14 residues. The CDR3 DNA is TGCGCCAGCACTGACAGCTACATGAACTATGGCTACACCTTC. Its translation is CASTDSYMNYGYTF.

This clonotype was counted ten times or more. This sequence joins TRBV6-2 or TRBV6-3 and TRBJ1-6; possible D gene TRBD1, 6 bases. CDR1 is MNHEY and CDR2 is SVGEGT in the germline V gene. V lost 8 bases and J 7 bases, leaving 15 bases between the germline ends. This CDR3 spans 14 amino acids. CDR3 nucleotides: TGTGCCAGCTCTGGCGGGACATGGAATTCACCCCTCCACTTT. This sequence encodes CASSGGTWNSPLHF.

This clonotype was detected many times. V is TRBV6-2 or TRBV6-3 and J is TRBJ2-5, with TRBD2 as a possible D gene (5 bases). This CDR3 region has 13 residues. The V end was cut by 5 bases, the J end by 5 bases, with 12 bases between. Germline assignment: CDR1 MNHEY and CDR2 SVGEGT. The CDR3 sequence is CASSPRQRETQYF. CDR3 nucleotide sequence: TGTGCCAGCAGTCCCCGTCAGCGGGAGACCCAGTACTTC.

As regards this clonotype: The germline gene is not matched at one end of the junction; a read error may be the cause. The chain is built from TRBV5-1 and TRBJ2-5; the D is unclear. Germline assignment: CDR1 SGHRS and CDR2 YFSETQ. The CDR3 is made up of 12 amino acids. The CDR3 nucleotides read TGCGCCAGCAGCCCCCTACGAGAGACCAAGTACTTC. Residues: CASSPLRETKYF.

This clonotype was picked up many times. The rearrangement uses TRBV10-1 and TRBJ2-3; D ambiguous. CDR1 WNHNN and CDR2 SYGVQD come from the germline V gene (reference sequence). V lost 1 base and J lost 2, with 13 bases in between. The CDR3 is 16 residues long. The CDR3 region has the DNA TGCGCCAGCAGTGAGTTCCCTGGCAGAGTCACAGATACGCAGTATTTT. The encoded protein is CASSEFPGRVTDTQYF.

In this sample, this clonotype turned up many times. The rearrangement joins TRBV30 to TRBJ1-1; D unclear. The CDR3 sequence is 13 residues long. V was cut by 1 base and J by 6 bases, with 12 bases left in between. Per germline, CDR1 GTSNPN and CDR2 SVGIG (reference sequence). CDR3 DNA sequence: TGTGCCTGGAGTGAGGTGGTAGTACCTGAAGCTTTCTTT. This translates into CAWSEVVVPEAFF. Using reference TRBV30 and TRBJ1-1 for the parts outside the CDR3, the full variable domain is SQTIHQWPATLVQPVGSPLSLECTVEGTSNPNLYWYRQAAGRGLQLLFYSVGIGQISSEVPQNLSASRPQDRQFILSSKKLLLSDSGFYLCAWSEVVVPEAFFGQGTRLTVV.

V gene TRBV12-3 or TRBV12-4 combines with J gene TRBJ1-6, with a possible D match to TRBD1 (5 bases). Trimming removed 4 bases from V and 7 bases from J, with 11 bases in between. This CDR3 has 14 amino acids. CDR3 in DNA: TGTGCCAGCAGTTGGGGCCCGAGGAATTCACCCCTCCACTTT. Protein sequence: CASSWGPRNSPLHF.

This clonotype was seen at least ten times. The CDR3: CASSHSRGDTEAFF. CDR3 DNA: TGCGCCAGCAGCCACTCCAGGGGGGACACTGAAGCTTTCTTT. This chain links TRBV4-1 with TRBJ1-1, with TRBD1 matching over 7 bases. With 3 bases clipped from V and 3 bases from J, the junction kept 4 bases outside the gene matches. The CDR3 totals 14 residues. Germline values: CDR1 MGHRA, CDR2 YSYEKL.

Here the CDR3 reads CASSPQGDVETQYF. The CDR3, as DNA: TGTGCCAGCAGTCCACAGGGGGACGTAGAGACCCAGTACTTC. This sequence joins TRBV12-3 or TRBV12-4 and TRBJ2-5; 8 bases fit TRBD1. This CDR3 is 14 amino acids long. V was clipped by 5 bases and J by 4 bases; unmatched bases: 6.

This clonotype appeared many times. V usage is TRBV30 and J usage is TRBJ2-5, with D perhaps TRBD2 (5 bases). V shed 2 bases and J shed 7 bases, with 8 bases lying between them. The CDR3 has 11 amino acids. The germline gives CDR1 GTSNPN, CDR2 SVGIG (reference sequence). CDR3 sequence reads: CAWSSGLTQYF. The CDR3 DNA sequence: TGTGCCTGGAGTTCGGGATTGACCCAGTACTTC.

In this sample, this clonotype turned up many times. The rearrangement joins TRBV5-1 to TRBJ1-1, with 10 bases matching TRBD1. Germline CDR1 SGHRS, CDR2 YFSETQ. The CDR3 runs to 15 residues. V trimming: 4 bases; J trimming: 5 bases; junction bases outside the gene matches: 8. The CDR3 loop is CASSLGDRGGTEAFF. The CDR3, as DNA: TGCGCCAGCAGCCTCGGGGACAGGGGAGGGACTGAAGCTTTCTTT. The entire variable domain, with the rest obtained from reference TRBV5-1 and TRBJ1-1, is as follows: KAGVTQTPRYLIKTRGQQVTLSCSPISGHRSVSWYQQTPGQGLQFLFEYFSETQRNKGNFPGRFSGRQFSNSRSEMNVSTLELGDSALYLCASSLGDRGGTEAFFGQGTRLTVV.

The sample holds many counts of this clonotype. V is TRBV12-3 or TRBV12-4 and J is TRBJ1-1; D ambiguous. V dropped 7 bases and J dropped 2 bases, with 11 bases sitting between them. CDR3 length equals 13 residues. The CDR3 protein is CASTRESNTEAFF. As DNA, the CDR3 is TGTGCCAGCACCCGGGAGAGTAACACTGAAGCTTTCTTT.

In this sample, this clonotype turned up many times. The genes are TRBV6-5 and TRBJ2-7; perhaps TRBD2 as D (6 bases). Germline CDR1 is MNHEY and CDR2 is SVGAGI. CDR3 length equals 15 residues. V lost 4 bases, J lost 1 base, and 14 bases lay in between. CDR3 region: CASSSNTRDSYEQYF. The CDR3 DNA reads as TGTGCCAGCAGTTCAAATACGCGGGATTCCTACGAGCAGTACTTC.

This clonotype was counted at least ten times. The chain uses TRBV18 and TRBJ1-3; no definite D call. Per the germline V gene, CDR1 is KGHSH and CDR2 is LQKENI. This CDR3 comprises 11 residues. Trimming removed 3 bases from V and 6 bases from J, with 3 bases in between. CDR3: CASSPENTIYF. In DNA form, the CDR3 reads TGTGCCAGCTCACCCGAAAACACCATATATTTT.

This clonotype was seen repeatedly, ten times or more. V is TRBV4-3 and J is TRBJ1-6, with D unresolved. V lost 4 bases and J lost 8, with 12 bases in between. This CDR3 has 14 amino acids. From germline, CDR1 is LGHNA and CDR2 YSLEER. The CDR3 here is CASSRVGRDSPLHF. The CDR3 DNA reads TGCGCCAGCAGCCGGGTGGGTAGGGATTCACCCCTCCACTTT.

In this sample, this clonotype turned up many times. The chain couples TRBV6-2 or TRBV6-3 to TRBJ2-7, with TRBD2 as a possible D gene (5 bases). From germline, CDR1 is MNHEY and CDR2 SVGEGT. V lost 5 bases, J lost 5 bases, and 19 bases lay in between. This CDR3 is 15 amino acids long. The CDR3 loop is CASSRLGGSEHEQYF. The CDR3 DNA follows: TGTGCCAGCAGTCGCCTTGGTGGGAGTGAACACGAGCAGTACTTC.

This clonotype has more than one count but fewer than ten. This sequence joins TRBV5-6 and TRBJ1-5, with TRBD1 matching over 10 bases. V shed 3 bases and J 1 base; nucleotides not matched to a gene: 10. The CDR3 consists of 18 residues. Germline CDR1 and CDR2: SGHDT and YYEEEE. The chain's CDR3 is CASSWDRDRGKSNQPQHF. The CDR3, as DNA: TGTGCCAGCAGCTGGGACCGGGACAGGGGAAAGAGCAATCAGCCCCAGCATTTT.

This clonotype appeared many times. This chain connects TRBV4-3 to TRBJ1-3, with D perhaps matching TRBD1 (5 bases). The CDR3 extends over 16 amino acids. V dropped 3 bases and J dropped 0 bases, with 12 bases sitting between them. Looked up from germline, CDR1 is LGHNA and CDR2 is YSLEER. As DNA, the CDR3 is TGCGCCAGCAGCCACGGGGACCGCTACTCTGGAAACACCATATATTTT. Amino acid sequence: CASSHGDRYSGNTIYF.

This clonotype has a count of ten or more. V gene TRBV4-2 combines with J gene TRBJ1-2; D possibly corresponds to TRBD1 (6 bases). Trimming removed 2 bases at V and 3 bases at J, with 22 bases between. Germline-derived CDR1 and CDR2 are LGHNA and YNFKEQ. The CDR3 has 18 residues. CDR3 DNA sequence: TGTGCCAGCAGCCAAATAGTTAACCGACGGGAGGGGGACTATGGCTACACCTTC. It specifies CASSQIVNRREGDYGYTF.

This clonotype was seen repeatedly, ten times or more. The V gene is TRBV4-2, the J gene TRBJ2-5; a weak D match, TRBD2 (7 bases). The germline V and J ends were trimmed by 0 bases and 4 bases, with 27 bases remaining between them. This CDR3 spans 20 amino acids. Per the germline V gene, CDR1 is LGHNA and CDR2 is YNFKEQ. The CDR3 nucleotides are TGTGCCAGCAGCCAAGATTTGCAGGGGCCGACTAGCATAAGTCGAGAGACCCAGTACTTC. Translation: CASSQDLQGPTSISRETQYF.

This clonotype was observed many times. This chain connects TRBV6-1 to TRBJ2-7, with 10 nucleotides matching TRBD2. The V gene's germline CDR1 is MNHNS and CDR2 SASEGT. The junction had 6 bases not matched to a gene; V was cut back by 4 bases and J by 3 bases. The CDR3 consists of 15 residues. The CDR3 DNA reads TGTGCCAGCAGTGCCTGGGGACTAGCGATCTACGAGCAGTACTTC. It codes for CASSAWGLAIYEQYF.

The gene calls are TRBV12-3 or TRBV12-4 and TRBJ2-7; TRBD2 agrees at 12 bases. The CDR3 consists of 14 residues. V lost 7 bases and J lost 3; bases outside the gene matches: 4. CDR3 amino acids: CASTLGLAGYEQYF. The CDR3 nucleotides read TGTGCCAGCACCTTGGGACTAGCGGGCTACGAGCAGTACTTC.

This clonotype has at least ten counts. The chain joins TRBV6-2 or TRBV6-3 to TRBJ2-7; no reliable D call. Trimming shortened V by 3 bases and J by 4 bases, and 7 bases separated the two germline ends. Germline CDR1 MNHEY, CDR2 SVGEGT. The CDR3 consists of 12 residues. CDR3 sequence: CASSYVEYEQYF. As DNA, the CDR3 is TGTGCCAGCAGTTATGTCGAGTACGAGCAGTACTTC.